The 8 T cell receptor beta chains given below trace back to one sample, sequenced in a study of human T cells and chemical hapten exposure. Time point specified: patch test 3, about 24 weeks after DPC sensitization. The treatment is: therapeutic diphenylcyclopropenone sensitization with weekly scalp DPC. TCRdb re-called the RACE reads through MiXCR, storing one row per CDR3 protein. The table includes roughly 64,000 distinct CDR3 sequences, roughly 11% detected once. Here the sequenced sample was whole blood, taken in connection with sensitization to the hapten diphenylcyclopropenone (DPC). These receptors were obtained from a woman aged 30 to 39 with alopecia areata. Some clones in this sample may be carry-over from other donors' samples.

This clonotype appeared many times. This chain connects TRBV20-1 to TRBJ1-5, with TRBD1 identical over 7 bases. The CDR3 contains 14 residues. V shed 3 bases and J 7 bases; nucleotides not matched to a gene: 9. In germline, CDR1 is DFQATT, CDR2 SNEGSKA (reference sequence). The CDR3 region is CSARTAQGGQPQHF. In DNA, the CDR3 is TGCAGTGCTAGGACCGCCCAGGGGGGGCAGCCCCAGCATTTT.

This clonotype was seen more than once but under ten times. The J gene is TRBJ2-1, the V gene TRBV12-3 or TRBV12-4; TRBD2 matches 12 bases. The CDR3 consists of 15 residues. V trimming: 2 bases; J trimming: 9 bases; junction bases outside the gene matches: 5. CDR3: CASSLSRTSGAEQFF. Here the CDR3 DNA reads TGTGCCAGCAGTTTATCGAGGACTAGCGGGGCTGAGCAGTTCTTC.

This clonotype appeared a few times. The chain has TRBV5-4 and TRBJ2-5, with 7 bases lining up with TRBD1. This CDR3 has 15 amino acids. Unmatched junction bases numbered 8, after V lost 1 base and J lost 5 bases. Germline values: CDR1 SGHNT, CDR2 YYREEE (reference sequence). The CDR3 coding sequence is TGTGCCAGCAGCTTGACCCCGACAGGGCAGGAGACCCAGTACTTC. It codes for CASSLTPTGQETQYF.

The chain combines TRBV7-2 with TRBJ1-3; maybe TRBD1 (6 bases). Germline V gives CDR1 SGHTA, CDR2 FQGNSA. V dropped 4 bases and J dropped 4 bases, with 11 bases sitting between them. The length of the CDR3 is 14 residues. The CDR3 protein is CASSSTGSGNTIYF. The CDR3, as DNA: TGTGCCAGCAGCTCCACAGGGTCGGGAAACACCATATATTTT.

The chain has TRBV28 and TRBJ1-5; a weak D match, TRBD1 (6 bases). This CDR3 has 14 residues. Germline CDR1 MDHEN, CDR2 SYDVKM. Trimming pared 8 bases from V and 1 base from J, leaving 12 bases between. The chain's CDR3 is CASGGGPSNQPQHF. The CDR3 region has the DNA TGTGCCAGCGGGGGGGGGCCGAGCAATCAGCCCCAGCATTTT.

This clonotype was observed a handful of times. The chain recombines TRBV29-1 with TRBJ2-2; a possible D gene is TRBD1 (6 bases). The germline CDR1 and CDR2 sequences are SQVTM and ANQGSEA. CDR3 length equals 16 residues. V was shortened by 7 bases and J by 5 bases, with 23 bases between the two germline ends. CDR3 region: CSAYRPDRGPTGELFF. DNA of the CDR3: TGCAGCGCCTATCGGCCGGACAGAGGACCGACCGGGGAGCTGTTTTTT.

The chain employs TRBV6-2 or TRBV6-3 and TRBJ2-7; 8 nucleotides agree with TRBD1. CDR1 and CDR2 from the germline V gene are MNHEY and SVGEGT. With 5 bases clipped from V and 3 bases from J, the junction kept 12 bases outside the gene matches. This CDR3 is 16 amino acids long. CDR3: CASSGGTGPLSYEQYF. The CDR3 DNA is TGTGCCAGCAGTGGAGGGACAGGACCCCTAAGCTACGAGCAGTACTTC.

V gene TRBV15 combines with J gene TRBJ1-5; perhaps TRBD1 as D (5 bases). This CDR3 is built from 15 residues. V was trimmed by 3 bases and J by 6 bases, leaving 15 bases between them. Looked up from germline, CDR1 is LNHNV and CDR2 is YYDKDF (reference sequence). CDR3: CATSSDYRRVQPQHF. CDR3 sequence (DNA): TGTGCCACCAGCAGTGACTACAGGCGGGTTCAGCCCCAGCATTTT.